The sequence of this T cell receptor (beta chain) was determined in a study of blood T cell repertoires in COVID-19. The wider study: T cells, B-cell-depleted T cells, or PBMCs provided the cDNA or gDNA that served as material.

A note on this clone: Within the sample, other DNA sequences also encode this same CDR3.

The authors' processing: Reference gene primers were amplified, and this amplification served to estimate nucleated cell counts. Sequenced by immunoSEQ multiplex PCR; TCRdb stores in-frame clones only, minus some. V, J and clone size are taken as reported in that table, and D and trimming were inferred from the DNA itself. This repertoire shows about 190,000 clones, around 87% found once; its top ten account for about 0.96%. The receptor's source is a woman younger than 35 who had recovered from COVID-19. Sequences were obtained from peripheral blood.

The CDR3 coding sequence is TGTGCCACCAGTGACAGTAGCGGGAGGACCTACAATGAGCAGTTCTTC. Translated, it gives CATSDSSGRTYNEQFF. The V call is TRBV24-1, the J call TRBJ2-1, with 10 positions matching TRBD2. J lost 2 bases, V lost 4 bases, and 4 bases had no gene match. Germline loops: CDR1 KGHDR, CDR2 SFDVKD. This CDR3 comprises 16 residues.